This TCR beta chain was found in a study of blood T cell repertoires in COVID-19. Generated by immunoSEQ multiplex PCR, the TCRdb table keeps only in-frame clones and is missing some. The sample gives about 140,000 clones, roughly 80% of which show up once; 4% is in the top ten. From germline, CDR1 is SGHRS and CDR2 YFSETQ. The CDR3 spans 16 residues. Germline trimming cut 0 bases from V and 4 bases from J; bases unmatched to any gene: 4. Material: peripheral blood. The receptor comes from a woman aged 55-75 years with acute or convalescent COVID-19. J is TRBJ2-1 and V is TRBV5-1; 10 bases align to TRBD2. The CDR3 is CASSLGTSGFYNEQFF. The CDR3 DNA sequence: TGCGCCAGCAGCTTGGGGACTAGCGGCTTTTACAATGAGCAGTTCTTC.